This TCR beta chain stems from a study of Graves' ophthalmopathy and Graves' hyperthyroidism (dated 2018 in TCRdb). With regard to the full study: Peripheral blood was collected before any treatment was given, at the time of initial diagnosis. Following sample collection, hyperthyroidism patients were given methimazole at a starting dose of 30 mg daily, and ophthalmopathy patients were given high-dose intravenous methylprednisolone. An independent validation cohort was composed of some 18 hyperthyroidism patients and around 16 patients who later progressed from hyperthyroidism to ophthalmopathy. In total, 135 blood samples were TCR-sequenced: some 43 ophthalmopathy, under 80 hyperthyroidism and some 17 hyperthyroidism-to-ophthalmopathy patients. T-cell repertoires of thyroid tissue and blood were compared in a handful of hyperthyroidism patients. The study used signatures of the TCR beta repertoire to tell Graves' ophthalmopathy apart from Graves' hyperthyroidism and to predict which patients would progress to ophthalmopathy. To explore V-J signatures that separate ophthalmopathy from hyperthyroidism, a discovery set of 95 to 100 patients was enrolled, consisting of 43 with ophthalmopathy and under 65 with stable hyperthyroidism. Overall study results and their limits: In validation, the model predicted ophthalmopathy progression with about 70% sensitivity and less than 80% specificity; roughly 12 predicted patients were CT-confirmed with GO in a median of 6.5 months. No statistical method was used to predetermine the sample size, and group allocation was not hidden from the investigators. Most expanded thyroid clonotypes with a frequency above 0.001 also appeared in blood, which suggests that blood repertoires may reflect the immune response in the thyroid. The 13-signature model separated ophthalmopathy from stable hyperthyroidism with approximately 88% sensitivity and less than 83% specificity in cross-validation, and 80%/75% in the test set.

For repertoire sequencing, TCR beta CDR3 regions were amplified from RNA transcripts. The first round of RT-PCR was done with HTBI primers and the Qiagen OneStep RT-PCR kit, and was followed by a second round of multiplex PCR, then size selection and purification. Libraries were sequenced on an Illumina HiSeq2000 using paired-end 100 bp reads. Processing in the source paper ran as follows. SOAPnuke was used to process the reads, throwing out any read that had adapters, had uncalled bases, had a mean Phred below 15, or lacked an exact constant-primer or identifier match. High-quality paired reads were merged with COPE v1.2.5. Each unique nucleotide sequence was defined as a clonotype, and clonotypes were aligned to IMGT TRB V, D and J references with MiTCR v1.1. Analysis was restricted to V-J combinations with a frequency above 0.0001, which covered 98% to 99.2% of repertoires. A TCR clonal expansion and chaos score per V-J combination was defined as the ratio of F50 clonal expansion to chaos observed in the TCRdist matrix. Welch's t-statistics and random forest were used to reduce the features to about a dozen V-J combinations, which were then used as input to a naive Bayes classifier. The similarity between thyroid and blood repertoires was quantified using the Morisita-Horn index. In-frame beta chains were kept once TCRdb had trimmed the public reads at Q25 with fastp and called clones with MiXCR. One record per CDR3 amino acid sequence lists the most common genes and DNA. These V and J calls are TCRdb output, not the study's own analysis. For this sample there are approximately 700,000 distinct CDR3 sequences; 35% to 50% appear just once. The ten largest make up 3% to 4% of the sample.

The V end gives up 6 bases and the J end 7 bases, leaving 11 bases in the junction not matched to a gene. From the cysteine through the phenylalanine, the CDR3 covers 16 amino acids. The entry retains the CDR3 DNA only, 48 bases that are in frame from base 1. The germline V gene provides CDR1 MNHEY and CDR2 SVGAGI. Regarding this clonotype: Its cognate antigen has yet to be identified. It has no much larger one-base neighbor in the sample; base qualities were not kept.

Ophthalmopathy patients were characterized by moderately to severely active disease, a Clinical Activity Score of at least 3, a NOSPECS grade of at least 4, and a disease duration under 3 months. Anyone with other autoimmune diseases, uncontrolled infections, pregnancy or lactation was excluded from the study. Diagnosis was based on clinical symptoms, serum thyroxine, TRAb, thyroid ultrasound and orbital computed tomography. Using Ficoll-Paque density gradient centrifugation, PBMCs were isolated from 8.5 to 10 ml of fresh peripheral blood. Trizol reagent was used to extract the total RNA, and its quality was then checked on an Agilent 2100 Bioanalyzer.

The sequenced sample was peripheral blood. The V and J genes are TRBV6-5 and TRBJ1-6, with 8 middle bases fitting TRBD1. The receptor comes from an adult man with Graves' ophthalmopathy. Here the CDR3 is given as CASRGRQGAGNSPLHF. The bases are TGTGCCAGCAGGGGTAGGCAGGGGGCCGGGAATTCACCCCTCCACTTT.